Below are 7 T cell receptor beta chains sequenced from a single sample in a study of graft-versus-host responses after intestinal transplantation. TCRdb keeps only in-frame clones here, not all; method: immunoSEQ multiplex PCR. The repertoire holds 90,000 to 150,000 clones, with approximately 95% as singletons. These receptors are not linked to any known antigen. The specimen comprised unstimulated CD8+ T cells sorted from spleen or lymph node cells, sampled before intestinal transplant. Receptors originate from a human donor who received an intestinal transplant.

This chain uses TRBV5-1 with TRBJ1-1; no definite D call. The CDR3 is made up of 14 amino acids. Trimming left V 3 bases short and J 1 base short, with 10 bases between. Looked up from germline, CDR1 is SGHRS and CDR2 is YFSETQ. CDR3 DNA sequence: TGCGCCAGCAGCTCTATTATGGGGAACACTGAAGCTTTCTTT. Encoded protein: CASSSIMGNTEAFF.

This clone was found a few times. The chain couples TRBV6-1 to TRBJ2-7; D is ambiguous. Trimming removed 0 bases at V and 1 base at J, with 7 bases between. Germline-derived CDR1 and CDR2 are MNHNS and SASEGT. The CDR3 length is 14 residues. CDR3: CASSEAPFSYEQYF. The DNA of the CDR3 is TGTGCCAGCAGTGAAGCTCCTTTTTCCTACGAGCAGTACTTC.

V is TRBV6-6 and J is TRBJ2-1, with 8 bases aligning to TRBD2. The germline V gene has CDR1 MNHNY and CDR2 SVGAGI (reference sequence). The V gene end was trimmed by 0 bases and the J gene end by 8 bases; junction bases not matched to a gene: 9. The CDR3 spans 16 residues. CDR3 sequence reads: CASSYSSGGLGYEQFF. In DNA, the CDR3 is TGTGCCAGCAGTTACTCGAGCGGGGGACTAGGCTATGAGCAGTTCTTC.

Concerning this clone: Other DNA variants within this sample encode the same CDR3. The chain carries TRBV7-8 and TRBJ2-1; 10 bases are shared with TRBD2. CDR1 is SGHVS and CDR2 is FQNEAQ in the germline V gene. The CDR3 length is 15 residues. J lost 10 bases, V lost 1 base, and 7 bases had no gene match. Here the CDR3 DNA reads TGTGCCAGCAGCTTAGGAGGGGGACTAGCGCTGGAGCAGTTCTTC. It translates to CASSLGGGLALEQFF.

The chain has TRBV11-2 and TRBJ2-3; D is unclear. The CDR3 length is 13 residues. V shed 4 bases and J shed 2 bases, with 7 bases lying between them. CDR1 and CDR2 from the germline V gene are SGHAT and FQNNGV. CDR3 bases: TGTGCCAGCAGCTCCTACTTCACAGATACGCAGTATTTT. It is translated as CASSSYFTDTQYF.

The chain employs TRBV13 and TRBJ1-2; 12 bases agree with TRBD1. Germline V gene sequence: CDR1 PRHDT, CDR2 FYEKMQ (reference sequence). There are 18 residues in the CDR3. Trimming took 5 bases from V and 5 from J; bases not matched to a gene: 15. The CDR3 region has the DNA TGTGCCAGCAGCCTCCTCCCGGGACAGGGGGCGCTCTTATATGGCTACACCTTC. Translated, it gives CASSLLPGQGALLYGYTF.

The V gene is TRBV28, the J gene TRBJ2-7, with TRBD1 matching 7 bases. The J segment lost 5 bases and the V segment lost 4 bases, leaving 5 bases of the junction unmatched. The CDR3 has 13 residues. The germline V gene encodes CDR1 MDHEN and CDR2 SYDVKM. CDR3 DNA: TGTGCCAGCAGTTCAGACAGGGCACACGAGCAGTACTTC. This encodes CASSSDRAHEQYF. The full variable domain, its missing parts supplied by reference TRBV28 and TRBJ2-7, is DVKVTQSSRYLVKRTGEKVFLECVQDMDHENMFWYRQDPGLGLRLIYFSYDVKMKEKGDIPEGYSVSREKKERFSLILESASTNQTSMYLCASSSDRAHEQYFGPGTRLTVT.